This T cell receptor beta chain was sequenced for a study of CD8 T cells in ankylosing spondylitis. Study results and caveats: Within ankylosing spondylitis blood, a TCR beta motif made up of under 10 highly homologous variants appeared to be characteristic. Clones linked to disease were reported to show significant enrichment in matched ankylosing spondylitis synovial fluid. Researchers report that disease-linked clones proved CD8+ and relatively rare in peripheral blood.

The CDR3 is 13 amino acids. Trimming stripped 5 bases from V and 0 bases from J, with 10 bases between. From germline, CDR1 is DFQATT and CDR2 SNEGSKA (reference sequence). With molecular barcodes, quantitative 5'-RACE was used to make the TCR beta libraries. TCRdb independently ran MiXCR on the 5' RACE reads; one entry per CDR3 protein. This table has some 130,000 distinct CDR3 sequences, 7% to 8% appearing once. This clonotype ranks as medium-sized. Its antigen is undetermined. The rearrangement links TRBV20-1 to TRBJ1-1, with D possibly being TRBD1 (6 bases). The clonotype originates from a female donor with ankylosing spondylitis or in good health (not recorded which). The sample comprised blood, either unsorted or a sorted T cell fraction (not recorded which). This CDR3 reads CSAPDSMNTEAFF. The DNA of the CDR3 is TGCAGTGCTCCGGACAGCATGAACACTGAAGCTTTCTTT.